The 18 T cell receptor beta chains given below trace back to one sample, sequenced in a study of cytomegalovirus exposure and HLA in healthy donors. Primers for the PCR totalled 60 Vbeta and 13 Jbeta. Profiled with immunoSEQ multiplex PCR; TCRdb holds only in-frame clones, not every one. The sample includes under 200,000 clones, about 85% of them seen just once. Sample: PBMCs. The receptors come from a boy aged 2-9 years in good health and CMV-seronegative.

The V call is TRBV5-4, the J call TRBJ2-7, with D tentatively TRBD2 (7 bases). Trimming took 5 bases from V and 6 from J, leaving 21 bases between them. The CDR3 length is 15 residues. Germline-derived CDR1 and CDR2 are SGHNT and YYREEE (reference sequence). CDR3 sequence reads: CASRSRGGRAGEQYF. Written as DNA, the CDR3 is TGTGCCAGCAGGTCGCGCGGGGGCCGGGCTGGCGAGCAGTACTTC.

The sample holds a few counts of this clone. This sequence joins TRBV4-1 and TRBJ2-7; 9 nucleotides agree with TRBD1. CDR1 is MGHRA, CDR2 YSYEKL, per germline. The CDR3 has 15 residues. With 1 base clipped from V and 6 bases from J, the junction kept 7 bases outside the gene matches. As DNA, the CDR3 is TGCGCCAGCAGCCAAGGCCCGGGACAGGGAATCGAGCAGTACTTC. Encoded protein: CASSQGPGQGIEQYF.

The CDR3 DNA sequence: TGTGCCAGCAGCCCTCGGGTTGGATACGAGCAGTACTTC. Translating it yields CASSPRVGYEQYF. The V gene is TRBV7-8, the J gene TRBJ2-7; D not certain. V lost 5 bases and J 4 bases, leaving 12 bases between the germline ends. Germline V lookup: CDR1 SGHVS, CDR2 FQNEAQ. This CDR3 has 13 amino acids. The variable domain in full, with the rest retrieved from reference TRBV7-8 and TRBJ2-7, is GAGVSQSPRYKVAKRGQDVALRCDPISGHVSLFWYQQALGQGPEFLTYFQNEAQLDKSGLPSDRFFAERPEGSVSTLKIQRTQQEDSAVYLCASSPRVGYEQYFGPGTRLTVT.

The chain carries TRBV7-9 and TRBJ2-1; tentatively, D is TRBD2 (7 bases). This CDR3 has 15 residues. Trimming took 5 bases from V and 4 from J, leaving 15 bases between them. Germline CDR1 is SEHNR and CDR2 is FQNEAQ (reference sequence). The CDR3 loop reads CASSPPGEGYNEQFF. The CDR3 coding sequence is TGTGCCAGCAGCCCCCCAGGGGAGGGGTACAATGAGCAGTTCTTC.

This chain connects TRBV27 to TRBJ2-5; 9 bases fit TRBD2. The CDR3 is 15 residues long. The germline V gene has CDR1 MNHEY and CDR2 SMNVEV (reference sequence). V lost 7 bases, J lost 1 base, and 7 bases stayed unmatched. The CDR3 bases are TGTGCCAGCACTCCATCGACTAGCGGCCAAGAGACCCAGTACTTC. This gives the protein CASTPSTSGQETQYF.

This rearrangement joins TRBV9 to TRBJ2-6; TRBD1 aligns across 7 bases. CDR3 length: 17 residues. In germline, CDR1 is SGDLS, CDR2 YYNGEE. The trim removed 4 bases at V and 0 bases at J, leaving 7 bases unmatched. DNA for the CDR3: TGTGCCAGCAGCTTCCGGACAGGCAACTCTGGGGCCAACGTCCTGACTTTC. Amino acids: CASSFRTGNSGANVLTF.

The chain couples TRBV11-2 to TRBJ2-1; 9 nucleotides match TRBD2. V lost 1 base to trimming and J lost 7 bases; unmatched junction nucleotides: 5. Germline CDR1 is SGHAT and CDR2 is FQNNGV. The CDR3 contains 15 residues. CDR3 sequence reads: CASSLVTTSGNEQFF. DNA of the CDR3: TGTGCCAGCAGCTTAGTTACGACTAGCGGAAATGAGCAGTTCTTC. The full variable domain, its missing parts supplied by reference TRBV11-2 and TRBJ2-1, is EAGVAQSPRYKIIEKRQSVAFWCNPISGHATLYWYQQILGQGPKLLIQFQNNGVVDDSQLPKDRFSAERLKGVDSTLKIQPAKLEDSAVYLCASSLVTTSGNEQFFGPGTRLTVL.

The rearrangement joins TRBV10-3 to TRBJ2-7, with a weak D call TRBD1 (5 bases). Trimming stripped 2 bases from V and 7 bases from J, with 12 bases between. The germline CDR1 and CDR2 sequences are ENHRY and SYGVKD. The CDR3 extends over 13 amino acids. The CDR3 is CAISEGRAREQYF. For the CDR3, the DNA is TGTGCCATCAGTGAGGGCAGGGCTCGAGAGCAGTACTTC.

This chain joins TRBV13 and TRBJ2-3; TRBD2 agrees at 8 bases. The CDR3 covers 14 residues. V dropped 5 bases and J dropped 2; count of bases not matched to a gene: 3. Germline-derived CDR1 and CDR2 are PRHDT and FYEKMQ (reference sequence). CDR3 residues: CASSGAGVTDTQYF. The CDR3 DNA follows: TGTGCCAGCAGCGGAGCGGGGGTCACAGATACGCAGTATTTT.

The gene calls are TRBV7-9 and TRBJ2-7, with 8 bases fitting TRBD2. The CDR3 length is 14 residues. The J segment lost 6 bases and the V segment lost 4 bases, leaving 8 bases of the junction unmatched. Germline CDR1 SEHNR, CDR2 FQNEAQ (reference sequence). CDR3 region: CASSSTGGVPEQYF. CDR3 DNA sequence: TGTGCCAGCAGCTCCACGGGAGGGGTCCCCGAGCAGTACTTC. The complete variable domain, with remaining parts taken from reference TRBV7-9 and TRBJ2-7, reads DTGVSQNPRHKITKRGQNVTFRCDPISEHNRLYWYRQTLGQGPEFLTYFQNEAQLEKSRLLSDRFSAERPKGSFSTLEIQRTEQGDSAMYLCASSSTGGVPEQYFGPGTRLTVT.

The chain employs TRBV10-3 and TRBJ1-1; 8 bases map to TRBD1. The ends lost 6 bases at V and 0 bases at J; junction bases unmatched: 3. The germline V gene has CDR1 ENHRY and CDR2 SYGVKD. The CDR3 is 14 residues long. The CDR3 region is CAIRGDRLNTEAFF. The CDR3 nucleotides are TGTGCCATCAGAGGGGACAGGCTGAACACTGAAGCTTTCTTT.

The chain carries TRBV11-2 and TRBJ2-5, with 7 nucleotides matching TRBD1. Looked up from germline, CDR1 is SGHAT and CDR2 is FQNNGV. This CDR3 has 16 amino acids. V was pared by 7 bases and J by 4 bases, with 15 bases of the junction left unmatched. The CDR3 sequence: CASTTYVRQGRETQYF. CDR3 nucleotides: TGTGCCAGCACCACTTACGTCAGACAGGGAAGAGAGACCCAGTACTTC.

The chain couples TRBV29-1 to TRBJ2-7, with TRBD1 matching 8 bases. This CDR3 region has 13 residues. Germline V CDR1 and CDR2: SQVTM, ANQGSEA. V shed 3 bases and J 3 bases; nucleotides not matched to a gene: 4. This CDR3 reads CSVDQGADYEQYF. Written as DNA, the CDR3 is TGCAGCGTTGACCAGGGGGCGGACTACGAGCAGTACTTC.

This clone turned up a few times. This rearrangement joins TRBV10-3 to TRBJ1-1; perhaps TRBD1 as D (5 bases). Germline CDR1 ENHRY, CDR2 SYGVKD. V was trimmed by 8 bases and J by 6 bases, leaving 13 bases between them. The CDR3 loop spans 12 amino acids. The CDR3 is CAISGGGPEAFF. CDR3 nucleotides: TGTGCCATCTCCGGGGGGGGACCTGAAGCTTTCTTT.

The chain links TRBV2 to TRBJ1-5, with a weak D call TRBD1 (6 bases). Trimming took off 2 bases at V and 7 bases at J, with 21 bases between the two ends. Germline V lookup: CDR1 SNHLY, CDR2 FYNNEI. There are 17 residues in the CDR3. The CDR3 nucleotides read TGTGCCAGCAGTGAATTGGCGGGGGGGGCAGCCTTACAGCCCCAGCATTTT. Residues: CASSELAGGAALQPQHF.

The chain uses TRBV10-3 and TRBJ2-7, with D tentatively TRBD2 (6 bases). Per germline, CDR1 ENHRY and CDR2 SYGVKD. V gave up 0 bases and J gave up 0 bases, with 12 bases separating them. The CDR3 is 16 amino acids. The CDR3 is CAISESSSGSSYEQYF. The CDR3 coding sequence is TGTGCCATCAGTGAGTCGAGTAGCGGCTCCTCCTACGAGCAGTACTTC.

The chain is built from TRBV15 and TRBJ1-1, with 9 bases that match TRBD1. The CDR3 length is 16 residues. CDR1 and CDR2 from the germline V gene are LNHNV and YYDKDF (reference sequence). Trimming took 2 bases from V and 1 from J; bases not matched to a gene: 5. The CDR3 DNA reads as TGTGCCACCAGCAGACCCGGGACAGGGACGAACACTGAAGCTTTCTTT. Amino acids: CATSRPGTGTNTEAFF. The complete variable domain, with remaining parts taken from reference TRBV15 and TRBJ1-1, reads DAMVIQNPRYQVTQFGKPVTLSCSQTLNHNVMYWYQQKSSQAPKLLFHYYDKDFNNEADTPDNFQSRRPNTSFCFLDIRSPGLGDTAMYLCATSRPGTGTNTEAFFGQGTRLTVV.

This chain uses TRBV14 with TRBJ2-5; possibly TRBD1 for D (6 bases). Germline CDR1 SGHDN, CDR2 FVKESK. CDR3 length: 15 amino acids. With 1 base removed from V and 4 bases from J, the gap between germline ends came to 13 bases. The CDR3 is CASSQAQGLRETQYF. For the CDR3, the DNA is TGTGCCAGCAGCCAAGCACAGGGTTTGAGAGAGACCCAGTACTTC.